The clone carrying this T cell receptor (beta chain) was counted at least ten times. The read stops 3 residues short of the end of the CDR3; the missing end is completed from the germline J gene. The length of the CDR3 is 14 residues. V was pared by 5 bases and J by 0 bases, with 11 bases between. Germline loops: CDR1 DFQATT, CDR2 SNEGSKA (reference sequence). The protocol was immunoSEQ multiplex PCR, while the TCRdb copy is restricted to in-frame clones and leaves out a portion. The repertoire shows 40,000 to 45,000 clones, none seen only once; the top ten take approximately 1.3%. The data were obtained in a study of T cell clonality in common variable immunodeficiency. Blood samples were heparinized, about 4.5 to 8 ml per donor.

Sequenced: peripheral blood mononuclear cells. This rearrangement joins TRBV20-1 to TRBJ1-5, with D perhaps matching TRBD1 (6 bases). The TCR comes from a person aged 18 to 75 in good health. CDR3 bases read: TGCAGTGCTGTACAGGGCTATAGCAATCAGCCC. Translated: CSAVQGYSNQP. The full CDR3 sequence reads CSAVQGYSNQPQHF.